The T cell receptor beta chain described here comes from a study of cytomegalovirus exposure and HLA in healthy donors. Findings and caveats of the study: In a later analysis, most CMV-associated TCR beta chains appeared HLA-restricted. Some TCR beta chains (roughly 150 of them) were listed as cytomegalovirus-associated. A later analysis appeared to link common viral pathogens to several of the most significant clusters.

This clone was detected only once. Antigen unknown. The primer mix had 60 Vbeta and 13 Jbeta primers. The method was immunoSEQ multiplex PCR; TCRdb's version includes in-frame clones alone and lacks a portion of them. The sample shows more than 150,000 clones, about 85% of them seen only once. Germline assignment: CDR1 MDHEN and CDR2 SYDVKM. This CDR3 is 13 amino acids long. Trimming removed 7 bases at V and 1 base at J, with 10 bases between. The source of this sequence is a woman younger than 30 in good health and CMV-seronegative. The chain employs TRBV28 and TRBJ1-1; D uncertain. The specimen sequenced was PBMCs. The CDR3 bases are TGTGCCAGCACCTCCTTCCCGAACACTGAAGCTTTCTTT. Translation gives CASTSFPNTEAFF.